This T cell receptor (beta chain) derives from a study of blood T cells in healthy people across ages. Study information: Template switching captured about one barcoded beta molecule per two T cells.

Donors ranged from about 6 to 90 years old and were healthy Caucasians in Russia. Combining a sample-barcoded 5' primer with a J-beta primer mix, a second PCR ran for about 7 to 11 cycles. At least 2.5 million CDR3-containing paired-end reads were obtained per sample. MiXCR was run by TCRdb on the 5' RACE reads, yielding one entry per CDR3 protein. Of about 1.5 million distinct CDR3 sequences in the sample, about 45% were seen once. The CDR3 runs 12 residues. The V gene's germline CDR1 is SGHTA and CDR2 FQGNSA. Trimming pared 3 bases from V and 11 bases from J, leaving 13 bases between. The sequenced material came from blood. This chain connects TRBV7-2 to TRBJ2-5, with D unresolved. The TCR sequence derives from a woman under 30 in good health. CDR3 sequence reads: CASSFPRDEQYF. The CDR3 DNA reads TGTGCCAGCAGCTTCCCTAGGGATGAGCAGTACTTC.